The clone carrying this T cell receptor (beta chain) was seen more than once but under ten times. This entry is derived from a study of blood T cells in healthy people across ages. The second PCR ran about 6 to 12 cycles with a sample-barcoded 5' primer and J-beta primers. TCRdb called the 5' RACE reads again in MiXCR, with one record for every CDR3 protein. This sample has about 1,400,000 distinct CDR3 sequences; approximately 59% occur once, and the top ten carry over 5.5%. Germline V CDR1 and CDR2: MGHRA, YSYEKL. V was shortened by 0 bases and J by 5 bases, with 13 bases between the two germline ends. The length of the CDR3 is 15 residues.

The specimen sequenced was blood. This sequence originates from a man aged 18-30 years in good health. This sequence joins TRBV4-1 and TRBJ1-2; no reliable D call. CDR3 protein: CASSQEPQRVYGYTF. The DNA for the CDR3 is TGCGCCAGCAGCCAAGAACCACAGAGAGTATATGGCTACACCTTC.